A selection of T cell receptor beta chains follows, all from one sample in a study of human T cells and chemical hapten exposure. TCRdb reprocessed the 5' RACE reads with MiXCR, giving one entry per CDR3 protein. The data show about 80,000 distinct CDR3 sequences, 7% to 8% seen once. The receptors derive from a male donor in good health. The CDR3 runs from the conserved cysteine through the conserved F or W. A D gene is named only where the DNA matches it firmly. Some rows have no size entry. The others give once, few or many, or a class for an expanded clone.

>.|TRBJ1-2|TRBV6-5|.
CASSPSGATNYGYTF
TGTGCCAGCAGTCCATCGGGGGCGACTAACTATGGCTACACCTTC
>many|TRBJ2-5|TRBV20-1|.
CSARVFPREELAQETQYF
TGCAGTGCTAGAGTCTTTCCTCGGGAAGAACTGGCCCAAGAGACCCAGTACTTC
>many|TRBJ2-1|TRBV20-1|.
CSAGLTGGNNEQFF
TGCAGTGCTGGACTGACAGGAGGAAACAATGAGCAGTTCTTC
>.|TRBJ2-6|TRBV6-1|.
CASSDWWQPFPSGANVLTF
TGTGCCAGCAGTGATTGGTGGCAGCCCTTTCCCTCTGGGGCCAACGTCCTGACTTTC
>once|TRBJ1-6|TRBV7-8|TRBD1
CASSSVQGAGNSPLHF
TGTGCCAGCAGCTCCGTACAGGGGGCAGGCAATTCACCCCTCCACTTT
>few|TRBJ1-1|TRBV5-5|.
CASSHRDVNTEAFF
TGTGCCAGCAGCCACAGGGACGTGAACACTGAAGCTTTCTTT
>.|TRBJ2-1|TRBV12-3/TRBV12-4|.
CASTPQAQSYNEQFF
TGTGCCAGCACCCCTCAGGCACAAAGTTACAATGAGCAGTTCTTC
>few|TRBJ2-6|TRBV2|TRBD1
CASSDPVGQGASGANVLTF
TGTGCCAGCAGTGATCCCGTGGGACAGGGGGCGTCTGGGGCCAACGTCCTGACTTTC
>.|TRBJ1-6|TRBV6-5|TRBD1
CASSSNRGRAYNSPLHF
TGTGCCAGCAGCAGCAACAGGGGGCGCGCCTATAATTCACCCCTCCACTTT
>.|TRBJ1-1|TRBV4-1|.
CASSQAFEAGTLNTEAFF
TGCGCCAGCAGCCAAGCGTTTGAGGCAGGGACTTTGAACACTGAAGCTTTCTTT
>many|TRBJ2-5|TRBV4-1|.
CASRPTGPLGTQYF
TGCGCCAGCAGACCCACCGGGCCCTTGGGGACCCAGTACTTC
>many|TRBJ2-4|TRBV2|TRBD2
CASRSRLAGENIQYF
TGTGCCAGCAGATCAAGACTAGCGGGAGAAAACATTCAGTACTTC
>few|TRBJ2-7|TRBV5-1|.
CASSLKDRPSYEQYF
TGCGCCAGCAGCTTGAAAGACAGGCCCTCCTACGAGCAGTACTTC
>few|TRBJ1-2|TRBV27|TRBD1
CASSPSPRTGGLDYGYTF
TGTGCCAGCAGTCCATCCCCTCGGACAGGGGGCTTGGACTATGGCTACACCTTC
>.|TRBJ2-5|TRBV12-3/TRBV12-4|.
CASSPQIQETQYF
TGTGCCAGCAGTCCCCAGATCCAAGAGACCCAGTACTTC
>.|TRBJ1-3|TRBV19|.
CASSTGATDTIYF
TGTGCCAGTAGTACGGGGGCGACGGACACCATATATTTT
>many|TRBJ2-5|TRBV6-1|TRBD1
CASKGAWTGQETQYF
TGTGCCAGCAAGGGGGCTTGGACTGGCCAAGAGACCCAGTACTTC
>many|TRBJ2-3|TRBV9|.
CASSGMSADTQYF
TGTGCCAGCAGCGGAATGTCGGCAGATACGCAGTATTTT
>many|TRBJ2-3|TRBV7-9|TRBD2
CASSPRLAQRDTQYF
TGTGCCAGCAGCCCAAGACTAGCACAAAGGGATACGCAGTATTTT
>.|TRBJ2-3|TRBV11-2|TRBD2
CASSAGTSGKSTDTQYF
TGTGCCAGCAGCGCCGGGACTAGCGGAAAAAGCACAGATACGCAGTATTTT
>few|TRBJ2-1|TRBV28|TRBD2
CASTPFGAGAPYNEQFF
TGTGCCAGCACCCCCTTCGGAGCGGGAGCCCCCTACAATGAGCAGTTCTTC
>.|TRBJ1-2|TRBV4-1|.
CASSQVGTQPGYGYTF
TGCGCCAGCAGCCAAGTGGGGACCCAACCTGGCTATGGCTACACCTTC
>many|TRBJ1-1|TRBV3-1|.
CASSQGGVTEAFF
TGTGCCAGCAGCCAAGGGGGTGTCACAGAAGCTTTCTTT
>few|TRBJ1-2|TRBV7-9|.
CASSLYPGYDTF
TGTGCCAGCAGCTTATACCCAGGATATGACACCTTC
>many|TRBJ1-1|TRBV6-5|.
CASRRSPVNTEAFF
TGTGCCAGCAGAAGGAGTCCGGTGAACACTGAAGCTTTCTTT
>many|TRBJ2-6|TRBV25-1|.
CASSDEADSGANVLTF
TGTGCCAGCAGTGACGAGGCGGACTCTGGGGCCAACGTCCTGACTTTC
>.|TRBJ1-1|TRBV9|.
CASSPEGDNTEAFF
TGTGCCAGCAGCCCAGAGGGGGATAACACTGAAGCTTTCTTT
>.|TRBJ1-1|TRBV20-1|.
CSASHRGTEAFF
TGCAGTGCTAGCCATAGGGGGACTGAAGCTTTCTTT
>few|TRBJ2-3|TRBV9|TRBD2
CASSHHLAGGRTDTQYF
TGTGCCAGCAGCCACCATCTAGCGGGGGGGCGGACAGATACGCAGTATTTT
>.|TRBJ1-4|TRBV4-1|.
CASSQEGVIGTDNEKLFF
TGCGCCAGCAGCCAAGAGGGGGTCATAGGGACGGATAATGAAAAACTGTTTTTT
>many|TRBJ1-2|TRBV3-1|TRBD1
CASSPGGGGYTF
TGTGCCAGCAGCCCAGGGGGAGGTGGCTACACCTTC
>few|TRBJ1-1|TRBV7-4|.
CASSLVYGALNTEAFF
TGTGCCAGCAGCTTAGTTTATGGCGCATTGAACACTGAAGCTTTCTTT
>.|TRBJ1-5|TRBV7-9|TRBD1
CASSEGQPFAPQHF
TGTGCCAGCAGCGAGGGACAGCCGTTCGCGCCCCAGCATTTT
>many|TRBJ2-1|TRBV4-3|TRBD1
CASSQGTGGMNEQFF
TGCGCCAGCAGCCAGGGGACAGGGGGGATGAATGAGCAGTTCTTC
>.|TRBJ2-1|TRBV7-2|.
CASSLALSLNEQFF
TGTGCCAGCAGCTTAGCGCTCAGTCTCAATGAGCAGTTCTTC
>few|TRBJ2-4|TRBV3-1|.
CASSPGTSLAKNIQYF
TGTGCCAGCAGCCCTGGGACCAGTCTAGCCAAAAACATTCAGTACTTC
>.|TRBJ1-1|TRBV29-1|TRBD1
CSGGQGSTEAFF
TGCAGCGGGGGACAGGGGAGCACTGAAGCTTTCTTT
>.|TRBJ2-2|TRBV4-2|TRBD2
CASSHPLAGPGELFF
TGTGCCAGCAGCCACCCTCTAGCGGGGCCCGGGGAGCTGTTTTTT
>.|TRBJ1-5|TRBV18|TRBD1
CASSPRDSGGFNQPQHF
TGTGCCAGCTCACCCCGGGACAGTGGGGGATTCAATCAGCCCCAGCATTTT
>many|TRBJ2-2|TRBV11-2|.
CASSMDYRQSGELFF
TGTGCCAGCAGCATGGACTACCGGCAGTCCGGGGAGCTGTTTTTT
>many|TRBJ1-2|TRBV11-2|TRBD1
CASSYSLTGVGYGYTF
TGTGCCAGCAGCTACAGTTTGACAGGGGTGGGCTATGGCTACACCTTC
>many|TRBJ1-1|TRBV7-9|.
CASSLGLSGTEAFF
TGTGCCAGCAGCTTGGGACTTAGTGGCACTGAAGCTTTCTTT
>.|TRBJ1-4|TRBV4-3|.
CASSQDDGEAGVRTTNEKLFF
TGCGCCAGCAGCCAAGATGACGGGGAAGCGGGGGTCAGAACAACTAATGAAAAACTGTTTTTT